The 19 T cell receptor beta chains given below trace back to one sample, sequenced in a study of T cell responses to AZD1222 COVID-19 vaccine. The table came from immunoSEQ multiplex PCR; TCRdb's copy has only in-frame clones and leaves some out. The sample records some 110,000 clones, 88% being singletons. Source: peripheral blood, taken 28 days after the second AZD1222 dose. These receptors came from an adult who received the AZD1222 COVID-19 vaccine.

The CDR3, as DNA: TGTGCCAGCAGCTCCGGACTAGCGGGACTGAGCACAGATACGCAGTATTTT. It translates to CASSSGLAGLSTDTQYF. The chain recombines TRBV5-4 with TRBJ2-3, with TRBD2 matching 12 bases. The CDR3 is 17 residues long. The germline V gene encodes CDR1 SGHNT and CDR2 YYREEE (reference sequence). Trimming at V came to 3 bases and at J to 0 bases, leaving 5 bases not matched to a gene.

The chain uses TRBV3-1 (or the pseudogene TRBV3-2) and TRBJ1-2; D uncertain. V gave up 0 bases and J gave up 8 bases, with 13 bases separating them. Germline CDR1 is LGHDT and CDR2 is YNNKEL (reference sequence). The CDR3 has 14 amino acids. Here the CDR3 reads CASSQEAGHMGYTF. The DNA of the CDR3 is TGTGCCAGCAGCCAAGAAGCGGGCCATATGGGCTACACCTTC.

This clone was observed a single time. This chain's CDR3 is CASSSEDSSLGYTF. The CDR3, as DNA: TGTGCCAGCAGCTCCGAGGACAGTTCTCTTGGCTACACCTTC. This rearrangement joins TRBV7-9 to TRBJ1-2; D might be TRBD1 (6 bases). The V gene lost 4 bases and the J gene lost 7 bases, with 16 bases spanning the gap. Germline-derived CDR1 and CDR2 are SEHNR and FQNEAQ (reference sequence). The CDR3 spans 14 residues.

The chain is built from TRBV5-1 and TRBJ2-6; TRBD1 aligns across 7 bases. The V gene's germline CDR1 is SGHRS and CDR2 YFSETQ. The CDR3 is 15 residues long. Trimming removed 4 bases from V and 3 bases from J; junction bases left unmatched: 4. The CDR3 here is CASSLQGRGANVLTF. In nucleotides, the CDR3 is TGCGCCAGCAGCCTACAGGGGCGTGGGGCCAACGTCCTGACTTTC.

The chain combines TRBV6-2 or TRBV6-3 with TRBJ1-5, with D perhaps matching TRBD1 (5 bases). The ends were cut back, 3 bases at V and 1 base at J, with 7 bases in the middle. The CDR3 is 14 amino acids. Germline values: CDR1 MNHEY, CDR2 SVGEGT. CDR3 sequence reads: CASSYGASNQPQHF. The CDR3 DNA sequence: TGTGCCAGCAGTTATGGGGCCAGCAATCAGCCCCAGCATTTT.

This chain connects TRBV25-1 to TRBJ1-6; D unclear. Germline V gives CDR1 MGHDK, CDR2 SYGVNS. The V and J ends lost 2 bases and 10 bases respectively, with 6 bases between them. The CDR3 extends over 12 amino acids. As DNA, the CDR3 is TGTGCCAGCAGTGAACCACAGTCACCCCTCCACTTT. Its translation is CASSEPQSPLHF.

This chain links TRBV5-1 with TRBJ2-7, with 10 bases fitting TRBD2. V trimming: 4 bases; J trimming: 4 bases; junction bases outside the gene matches: 5. CDR3 size: 14 residues. In germline, CDR1 is SGHRS, CDR2 YFSETQ. The CDR3 bases are TGCGCCAGCAGCATACTAGCGGGACATTACGAGCAGTACTTC. It encodes CASSILAGHYEQYF. The full variable domain, its missing parts supplied by reference TRBV5-1 and TRBJ2-7, is KAGVTQTPRYLIKTRGQQVTLSCSPISGHRSVSWYQQTPGQGLQFLFEYFSETQRNKGNFPGRFSGRQFSNSRSEMNVSTLELGDSALYLCASSILAGHYEQYFGPGTRLTVT.

The V and J genes are TRBV30 and TRBJ2-1, with 7 bases fitting TRBD2. The CDR3 is 14 amino acids. Germline V CDR1 and CDR2: GTSNPN, SVGIG (reference sequence). With V trimmed by 7 bases and J by 0 bases, 6 bases remained unmatched. CDR3 sequence: CAYARGSSYNEQFF. Written as DNA, the CDR3 is TGTGCCTATGCGCGGGGGAGCTCCTACAATGAGCAGTTCTTC.

The rearrangement links TRBV10-3 to TRBJ2-7; 11 positions match TRBD2. V shed 10 bases, J shed 5 bases, and the junction held 10 bases outside the gene matches. Germline CDR1 is ENHRY and CDR2 is SYGVKD. This CDR3 has 14 residues. The chain's CDR3 is CATEFSGRAHEQYF. The CDR3 nucleotides are TGTGCCACCGAATTTAGCGGGAGGGCCCACGAGCAGTACTTC.

This clone appeared a few times. This chain connects TRBV9 to TRBJ2-3; 16 bases map to TRBD2. Germline lookup yields CDR1 SGDLS and CDR2 YYNGEE. The length of the CDR3 is 20 residues. J gave up 5 bases and V 3 bases, and 15 bases lay outside the gene matches. The DNA for the CDR3 is TGTGCCAGCAGCGCCTCCCTCCCGGGACTAGCGGGAGGGCAGAAAGATACGCAGTATTTT. It yields the protein CASSASLPGLAGGQKDTQYF. The full variable domain, completed using reference TRBV9 and TRBJ2-3, is DSGVTQTPKHLITATGQRVTLRCSPRSGDLSVYWYQQSLDQGLQFLIQYYNGEERAKGNILERFSAQQFPDLHSELNLSSLELGDSALYFCASSASLPGLAGGQKDTQYFGPGTRLTVL.

The chain links TRBV6-2 or TRBV6-3 to TRBJ2-6; D is uncertain. Per the germline V gene, CDR1 is MNHEY and CDR2 is SVGEGT. The CDR3 covers 15 residues. Trimming left V 3 bases short and J 1 base short, with 7 bases between. The CDR3 reads CASSYWGSGANVLTF. CDR3 bases: TGTGCCAGCAGTTATTGGGGATCTGGGGCCAACGTCCTGACTTTC.

The V gene is TRBV5-6, the J gene TRBJ2-4; the D gene is possibly TRBD2 (6 bases). The CDR3 has 15 residues. The V end lost 2 bases, the J end lost 2 bases, and 11 bases lay between the germline ends. CDR1 and CDR2 from the germline V gene are SGHDT and YYEEEE. DNA for the CDR3: TGTGCCAGCAGCTTATGGGGGAGGACCAAAAACATTCAGTACTTC. Translating gives CASSLWGRTKNIQYF.

This chain uses TRBV3-1 (or the pseudogene TRBV3-2) with TRBJ2-1; 8 positions agree with TRBD2. Germline CDR1 reads LGHDT; CDR2 reads YNNKEL (reference sequence). V gave up 3 bases and J gave up 9 bases; unmatched junction bases: 13. This CDR3 spans 16 amino acids. The CDR3 region is CASSQGMASGSFEQFF. The CDR3 DNA sequence: TGTGCCAGCAGCCAGGGGATGGCAAGCGGGAGTTTTGAGCAGTTCTTC.

The rearrangement links TRBV6-2 or TRBV6-3 to TRBJ2-7; 10 positions match TRBD1. This CDR3 region has 15 residues. The germline V gene encodes CDR1 MNHEY and CDR2 SVGEGT. J was trimmed by 5 bases and V by 0 bases; bases with no gene match: 4. This CDR3 is CASSYSETGGNEQYF. The CDR3 DNA reads TGTGCCAGCAGTTACTCCGAGACAGGGGGCAACGAGCAGTACTTC.

The J gene is TRBJ2-3, the V gene TRBV6-4; 16 bases are shared with TRBD2. The trim removed 3 bases at V and 4 bases at J, leaving 1 base unmatched. Germline loops: CDR1 MRHNA, CDR2 SNTAGT. The CDR3 sequence is 16 residues long. CDR3 sequence: CASSEGLAGGPDTQYF. For the CDR3, the DNA is TGTGCCAGCAGTGAGGGACTAGCGGGGGGGCCAGATACGCAGTATTTT.

The V and J genes are TRBV6-2 or TRBV6-3 and TRBJ2-7; D is uncertain. The CDR3 extends over 11 amino acids. V lost 2 bases, J lost 3 bases, and 2 bases lay in between. The V gene's germline CDR1 is MNHEY and CDR2 SVGEGT. CDR3 sequence (DNA): TGTGCCAGCAGTTACATCTACGAGCAGTACTTC. Its translation is CASSYIYEQYF.

The chain employs TRBV27 and TRBJ1-1; maybe TRBD1 (5 bases). V was pared by 7 bases and J by 1 base, with 10 bases between. Germline V lookup: CDR1 MNHEY, CDR2 SMNVEV (reference sequence). The CDR3 has 13 residues. The CDR3 nucleotides are TGTGCCAGCAACAAGGGGACGAACACTGAAGCTTTCTTT. Its protein is CASNKGTNTEAFF.

The chain joins TRBV27 to TRBJ1-4, with TRBD1 as a possible D gene (6 bases). Germline values: CDR1 MNHEY, CDR2 SMNVEV (reference sequence). V was shortened by 5 bases and J by 1 base, with 11 bases between the two germline ends. The CDR3 is 15 amino acids. CDR3 DNA sequence: TGTGCCAGCAGTCCGGACAGCAGAACTAATGAAAAACTGTTTTTT. Translation: CASSPDSRTNEKLFF.

The V and J genes are TRBV6-4 and TRBJ2-1; 10 nucleotides align to TRBD1. After removal of 0 bases from V and 9 bases from J, the junction contained 5 bases not matched to a gene. Germline lookup yields CDR1 MRHNA and CDR2 SNTAGT. The CDR3 has 15 residues. The CDR3 DNA sequence: TGTGCCAGCAGTGACTCAGACAGGGGGCCATCTGAGCAGTTCTTC. Translated, it gives CASSDSDRGPSEQFF.